The T cell receptor (beta chain) described here comes from a study of blood T cells in healthy people across ages (dated by TCRdb to the mid-2010s). Study-wide context: In model experiments, template switching captured roughly one uniquely barcoded TCR beta cDNA molecule for every two T cells. Age-related changes in TCR beta repertoire diversity were measured in the study by deep sequencing normalized with unique cDNA molecular identifiers. The donors were split into four age groups: young (average 16 years), middle-aged (about 40), aged (approximately 60) and long-lived (about 82). To avoid experimental bias, donors of different ages were spread randomly across the sequencing lanes. Two additional independent replicas of 1 million unique cDNA reads from the same blood draw were analyzed for two donors (one aged 18 to 29 and one aged 80 or older).

Systemically healthy Caucasian individuals from Russia, around 38 in total and aged roughly 6 to 100 years, were included as donors. Each donor gave ten milliliters of peripheral blood, drawn into EDTA-treated Vacutainer tubes. Ficoll-Paque density-gradient centrifugation was used to isolate PBMCs, with at least 6 million obtained per sample. Trizol reagent was used to extract total RNA from the PBMCs, yielding at least 5.5 micrograms per sample. Naive CD45RAhigh/CD27high T cell percentages were measured by flow cytometry on a PBMC aliquot from every donor. Preparation of the library involved 5' RACE. Reads for this sample came from an Illumina HiSeq 2500. A second PCR of roughly 7 to 11 cycles was performed with a sample-barcoded 5' primer and a J-beta primer mix. Each TCR beta cDNA molecule received a unique molecular identifier from a template-switch 5' adaptor carrying 12 random nucleotides. Each sample yielded at least 3 million CDR3-containing paired-end reads. The Mint cDNA synthesis kit, primed by a TRBC-specific oligonucleotide, was used to synthesize first-strand cDNA from all RNA. All cDNA was treated with uracil-DNA glycosylase and then went through a first 18-cycle PCR with the universal primers M1SS and BC2_uni_R. In the paper's pipeline: For normalization, 1 million high-quality reads were randomly selected from each sample, with every read carrying a distinct molecular identifier. Reads sharing molecular identifiers were discarded rather than binned into consensus sequences. MiTCR, with a Q25 quality threshold and the strictest error-elimination algorithm, was used for CDR3 identification, clonotype clustering and error correction. A nonparametric unseen species model using Euler transformation provided a lower-bound estimate of total TCR beta diversity. The public reads were reprocessed in TCRdb via fastp at Q25 and MiXCR, keeping in-frame beta chains. Each entry merges the rows of one CDR3 protein and shows their most common DNA and genes. TCRdb, not the authors, supplied the V and J calls. Counted in this sample were under 750,000 distinct CDR3 sequences; around half of them appeared once. The leading ten clones occupy around 23% of the sample.

With respect to this clonotype: Its cognate antigen has yet to be identified. Base quality data are lacking; no much larger clone is found one base away.

Findings and caveats that apply to the study as a whole: Estimates of total diversity from one million sequenced T cells were regarded as lower bounds and underestimates. Observed TCR beta diversity per million T cells fell roughly linearly with age, and a significant reduction was already apparent by age around 39. A strong correlation was found between observed TCR beta diversity and the percentage of naive T cells measured by flow cytometry. Compared with the aged group, the long-lived group had more naive CD4+ T cells, fewer expanded clones and increased TCR diversity, suggesting age selection. Donor CMV infection status was unknown, potentially confounding age-related changes in expanded clonotypes. Since profiling was done on bulk unsorted PBMCs, naive and antigen-experienced compartments could not be conclusively compared.

Specimen: blood. The origin of this receptor is a man older than 75 in good health.

The DNA is TGTGCCAGCAGTCACGGGGGGGCTAGCACAGATACGCAGTATTTT. This encodes CASSHGGASTDTQYF. The chain employs TRBV9 and TRBJ2-3, and TRBD2 matches 8 of the central bases. Spanning cysteine to phenylalanine, the CDR3 consists of 15 amino acids. Only the CDR3 portion is preserved as DNA: 45 bases, with reading frame beginning at the first base. Trimming removed 5 bases from V and 0 bases from J; the gene matches leave 5 bases unexplained. CDR1 SGDLS and CDR2 YYNGEE were looked up in the germline V gene.